This T cell receptor (beta chain) came from a study of T cell repertoires in cytomegalovirus infection. Study-level background: CMV infection plus the matching HLA type was flagged by public TCR beta signatures. Study-wide findings and caveats: Dominating the ex vivo response were HLA-C-restricted CMV-specific TCR beta clonotypes. The cumulative frequency of public TCR beta families distinguished individuals who carried CMV together with the relevant HLA.

The CDR3 consists of 11 residues. Concerning this clonotype itself: The antigen is not known. The junction shows a germline mismatch at one end, possibly a read error.

Using its own MiXCR run on the reads, TCRdb lists one record per CDR3 protein. The sample contains a few hundred thousand distinct CDR3 sequences, roughly 22% of which appear only once. This TCR was recovered from a human donor in good health (CMV status not recorded). Some clones in this sample may be carry-over from other donors' samples. The rearrangement links TRBV12-3 or TRBV12-4 to TRBJ2-7; D not resolved. Material: CD8+ T cells from PBMCs. The chain's CDR3 is CASSLADVQHF. The CDR3 DNA is TGTGCCAGCAGTTTAGCGGATGTGCAGCACTTC.